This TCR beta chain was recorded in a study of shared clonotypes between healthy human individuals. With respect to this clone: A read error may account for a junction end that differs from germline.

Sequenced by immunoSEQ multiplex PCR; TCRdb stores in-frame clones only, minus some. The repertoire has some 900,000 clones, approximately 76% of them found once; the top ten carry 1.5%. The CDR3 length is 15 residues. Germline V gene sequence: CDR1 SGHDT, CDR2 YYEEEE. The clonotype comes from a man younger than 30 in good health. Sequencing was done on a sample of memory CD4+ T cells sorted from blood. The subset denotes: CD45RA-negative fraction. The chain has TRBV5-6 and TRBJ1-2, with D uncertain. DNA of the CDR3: TGTGCCGGCAGCCCCGTAGTGGCAGGAAGCTATGGCTACACCTTC. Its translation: CAGSPVVAGSYGYTF.